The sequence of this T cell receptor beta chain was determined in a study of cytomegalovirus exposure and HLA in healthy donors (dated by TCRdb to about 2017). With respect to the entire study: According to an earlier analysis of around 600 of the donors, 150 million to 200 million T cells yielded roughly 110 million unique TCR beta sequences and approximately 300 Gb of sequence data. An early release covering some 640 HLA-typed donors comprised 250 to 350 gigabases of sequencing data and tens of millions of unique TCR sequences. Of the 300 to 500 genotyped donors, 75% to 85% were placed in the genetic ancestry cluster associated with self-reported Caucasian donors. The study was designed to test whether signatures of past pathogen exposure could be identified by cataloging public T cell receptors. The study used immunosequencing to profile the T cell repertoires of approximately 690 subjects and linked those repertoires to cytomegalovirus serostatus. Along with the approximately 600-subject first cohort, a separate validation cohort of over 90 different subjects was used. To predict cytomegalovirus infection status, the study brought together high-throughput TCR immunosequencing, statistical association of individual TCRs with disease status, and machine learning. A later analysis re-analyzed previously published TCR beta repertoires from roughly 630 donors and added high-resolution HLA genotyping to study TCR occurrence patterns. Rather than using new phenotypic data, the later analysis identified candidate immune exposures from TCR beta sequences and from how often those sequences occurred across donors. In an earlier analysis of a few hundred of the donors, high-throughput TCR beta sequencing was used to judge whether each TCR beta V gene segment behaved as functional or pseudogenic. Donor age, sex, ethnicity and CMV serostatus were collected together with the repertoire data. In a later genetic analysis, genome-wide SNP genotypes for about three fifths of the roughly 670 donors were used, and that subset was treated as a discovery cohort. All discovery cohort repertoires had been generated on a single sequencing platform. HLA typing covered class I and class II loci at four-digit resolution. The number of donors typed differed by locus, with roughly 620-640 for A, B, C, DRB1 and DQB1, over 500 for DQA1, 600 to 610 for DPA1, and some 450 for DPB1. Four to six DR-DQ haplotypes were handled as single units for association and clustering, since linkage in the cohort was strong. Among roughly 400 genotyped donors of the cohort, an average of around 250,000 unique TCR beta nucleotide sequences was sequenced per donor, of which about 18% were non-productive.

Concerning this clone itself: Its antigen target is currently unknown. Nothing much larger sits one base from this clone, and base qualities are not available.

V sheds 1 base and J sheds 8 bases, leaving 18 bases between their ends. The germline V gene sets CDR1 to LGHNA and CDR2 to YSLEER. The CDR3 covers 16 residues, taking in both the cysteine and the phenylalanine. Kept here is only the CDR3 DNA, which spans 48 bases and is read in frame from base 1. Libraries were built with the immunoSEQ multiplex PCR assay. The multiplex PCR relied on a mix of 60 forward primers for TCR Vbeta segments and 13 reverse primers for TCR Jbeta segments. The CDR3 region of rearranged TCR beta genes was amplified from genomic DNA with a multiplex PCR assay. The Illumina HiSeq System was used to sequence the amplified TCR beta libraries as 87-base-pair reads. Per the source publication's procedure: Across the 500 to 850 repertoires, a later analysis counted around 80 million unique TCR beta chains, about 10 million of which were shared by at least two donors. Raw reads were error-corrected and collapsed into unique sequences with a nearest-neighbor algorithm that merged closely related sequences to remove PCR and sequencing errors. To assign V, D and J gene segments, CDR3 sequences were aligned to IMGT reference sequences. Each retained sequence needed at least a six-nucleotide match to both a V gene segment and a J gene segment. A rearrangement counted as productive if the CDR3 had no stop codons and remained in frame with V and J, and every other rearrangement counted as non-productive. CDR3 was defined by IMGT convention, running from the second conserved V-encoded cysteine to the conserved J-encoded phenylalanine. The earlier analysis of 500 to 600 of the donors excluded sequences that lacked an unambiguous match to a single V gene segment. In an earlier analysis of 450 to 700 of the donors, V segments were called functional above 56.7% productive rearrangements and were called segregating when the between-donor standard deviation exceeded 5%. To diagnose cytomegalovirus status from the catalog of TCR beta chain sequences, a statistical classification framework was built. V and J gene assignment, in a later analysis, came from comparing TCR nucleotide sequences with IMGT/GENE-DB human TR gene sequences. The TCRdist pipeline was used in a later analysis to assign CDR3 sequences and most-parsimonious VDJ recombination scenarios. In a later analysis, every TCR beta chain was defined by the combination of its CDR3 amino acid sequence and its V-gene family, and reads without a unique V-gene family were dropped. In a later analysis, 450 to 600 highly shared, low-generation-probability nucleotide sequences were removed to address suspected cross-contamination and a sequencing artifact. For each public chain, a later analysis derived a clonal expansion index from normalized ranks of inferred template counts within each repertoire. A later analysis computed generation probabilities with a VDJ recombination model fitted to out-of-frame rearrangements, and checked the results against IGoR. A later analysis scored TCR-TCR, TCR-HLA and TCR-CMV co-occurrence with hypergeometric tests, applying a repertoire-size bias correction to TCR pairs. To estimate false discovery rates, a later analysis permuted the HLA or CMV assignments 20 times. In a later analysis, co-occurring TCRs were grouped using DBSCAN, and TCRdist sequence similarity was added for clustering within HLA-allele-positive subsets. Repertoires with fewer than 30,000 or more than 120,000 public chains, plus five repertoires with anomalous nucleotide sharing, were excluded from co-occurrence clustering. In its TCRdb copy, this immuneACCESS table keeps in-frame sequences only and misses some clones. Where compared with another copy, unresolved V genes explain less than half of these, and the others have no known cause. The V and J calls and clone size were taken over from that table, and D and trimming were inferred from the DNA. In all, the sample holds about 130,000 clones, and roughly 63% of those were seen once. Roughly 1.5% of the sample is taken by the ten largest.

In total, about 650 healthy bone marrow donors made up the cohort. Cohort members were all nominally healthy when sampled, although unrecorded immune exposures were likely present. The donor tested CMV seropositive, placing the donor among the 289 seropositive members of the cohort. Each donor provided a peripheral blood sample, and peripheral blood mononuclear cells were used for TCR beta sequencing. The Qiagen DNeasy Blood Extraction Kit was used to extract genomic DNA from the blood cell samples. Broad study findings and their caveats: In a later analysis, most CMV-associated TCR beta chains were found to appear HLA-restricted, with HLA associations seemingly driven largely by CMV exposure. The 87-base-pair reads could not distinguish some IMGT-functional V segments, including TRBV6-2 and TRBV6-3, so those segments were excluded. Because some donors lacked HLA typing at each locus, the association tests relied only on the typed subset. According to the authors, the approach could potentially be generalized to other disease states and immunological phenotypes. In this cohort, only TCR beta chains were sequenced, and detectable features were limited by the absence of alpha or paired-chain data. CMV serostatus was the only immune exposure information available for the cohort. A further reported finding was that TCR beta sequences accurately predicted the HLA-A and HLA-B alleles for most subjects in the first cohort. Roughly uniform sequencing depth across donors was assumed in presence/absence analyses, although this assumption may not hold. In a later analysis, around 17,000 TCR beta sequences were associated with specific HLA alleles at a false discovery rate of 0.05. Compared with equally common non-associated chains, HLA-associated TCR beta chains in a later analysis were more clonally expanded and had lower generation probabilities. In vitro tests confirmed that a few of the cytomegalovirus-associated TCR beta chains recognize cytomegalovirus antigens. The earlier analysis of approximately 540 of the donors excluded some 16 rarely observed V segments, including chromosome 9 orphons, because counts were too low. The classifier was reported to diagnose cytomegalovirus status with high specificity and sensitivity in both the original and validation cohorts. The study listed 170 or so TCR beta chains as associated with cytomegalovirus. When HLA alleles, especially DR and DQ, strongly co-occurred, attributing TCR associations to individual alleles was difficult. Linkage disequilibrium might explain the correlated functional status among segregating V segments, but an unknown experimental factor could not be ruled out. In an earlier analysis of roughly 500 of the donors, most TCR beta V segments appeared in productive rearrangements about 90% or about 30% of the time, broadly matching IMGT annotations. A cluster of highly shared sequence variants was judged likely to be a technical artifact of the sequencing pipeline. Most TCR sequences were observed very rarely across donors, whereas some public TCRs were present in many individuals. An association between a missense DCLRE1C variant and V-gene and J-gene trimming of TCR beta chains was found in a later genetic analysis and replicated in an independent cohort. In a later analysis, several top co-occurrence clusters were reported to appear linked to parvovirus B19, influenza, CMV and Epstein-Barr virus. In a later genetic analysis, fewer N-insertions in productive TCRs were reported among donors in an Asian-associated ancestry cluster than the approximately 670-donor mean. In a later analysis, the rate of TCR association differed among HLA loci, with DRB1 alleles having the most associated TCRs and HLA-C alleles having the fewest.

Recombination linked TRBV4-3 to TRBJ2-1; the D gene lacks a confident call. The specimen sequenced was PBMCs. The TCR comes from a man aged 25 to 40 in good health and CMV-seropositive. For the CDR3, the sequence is CASSQVPLAPLYEQFF. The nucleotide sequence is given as TGCGCCAGCAGCCAAGTCCCGTTAGCCCCGTTGTATGAGCAGTTCTTC.